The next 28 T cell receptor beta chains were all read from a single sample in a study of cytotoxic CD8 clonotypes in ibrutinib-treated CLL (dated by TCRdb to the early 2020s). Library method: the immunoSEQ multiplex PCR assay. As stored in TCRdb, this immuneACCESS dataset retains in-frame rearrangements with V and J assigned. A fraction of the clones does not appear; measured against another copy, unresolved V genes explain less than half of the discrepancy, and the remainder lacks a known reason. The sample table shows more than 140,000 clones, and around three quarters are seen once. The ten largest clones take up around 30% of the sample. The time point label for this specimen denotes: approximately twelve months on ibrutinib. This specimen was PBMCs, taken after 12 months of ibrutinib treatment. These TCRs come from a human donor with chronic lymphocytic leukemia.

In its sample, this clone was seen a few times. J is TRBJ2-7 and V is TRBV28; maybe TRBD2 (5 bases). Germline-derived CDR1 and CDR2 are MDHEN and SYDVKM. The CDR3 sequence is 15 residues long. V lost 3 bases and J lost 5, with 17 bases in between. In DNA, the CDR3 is TGTGCCAGCAGTTTTAGAGGGCGTAGTTCCAACGAGCAGTACTTC. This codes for CASSFRGRSSNEQYF.

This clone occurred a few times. CDR3 loop: CASTCRGAGYTF. The CDR3, as DNA: TGTGCCAGCACCTGTCGGGGGGCCGGCTACACCTTC. The chain is built from TRBV21-1 and TRBJ1-2. TRBV21-1 is a pseudogene. The CDR3 consists of 12 residues.

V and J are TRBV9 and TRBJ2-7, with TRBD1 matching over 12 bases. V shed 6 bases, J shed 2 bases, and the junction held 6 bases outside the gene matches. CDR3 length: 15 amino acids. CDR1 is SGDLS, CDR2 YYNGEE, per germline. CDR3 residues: CASTPGTGGPYEQYF. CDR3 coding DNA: TGTGCCAGCACGCCAGGGACAGGGGGCCCCTACGAGCAGTACTTC.

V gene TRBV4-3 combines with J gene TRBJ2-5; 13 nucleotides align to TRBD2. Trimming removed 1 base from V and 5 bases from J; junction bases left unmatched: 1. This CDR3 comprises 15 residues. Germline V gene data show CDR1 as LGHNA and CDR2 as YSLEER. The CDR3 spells CASSQGTSGSETQYF. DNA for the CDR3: TGCGCCAGCAGCCAAGGGACTAGCGGGAGTGAGACCCAGTACTTC.

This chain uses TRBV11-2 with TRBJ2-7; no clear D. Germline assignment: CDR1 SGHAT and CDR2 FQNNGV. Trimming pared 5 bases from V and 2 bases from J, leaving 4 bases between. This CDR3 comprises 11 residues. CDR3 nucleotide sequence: TGTGCCAGCAGCAGGGCCTACGAGCAGTACTTC. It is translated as CASSRAYEQYF. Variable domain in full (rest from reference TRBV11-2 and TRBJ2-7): EAGVAQSPRYKIIEKRQSVAFWCNPISGHATLYWYQQILGQGPKLLIQFQNNGVVDDSQLPKDRFSAERLKGVDSTLKIQPAKLEDSAVYLCASSRAYEQYFGPGTRLTVT.

Written as DNA, the CDR3 is TGCGCCAGCAGCTACTGGCTAGGAACAGATACGCAGTATTTT. Translation: CASSYWLGTDTQYF. The chain joins TRBV5-1 to TRBJ2-3, with D unclear. Per the germline V gene, CDR1 is SGHRS and CDR2 is YFSETQ. Between the trimmed V and J ends, which lost 3 bases and 3 bases, there was a span of 11 bases. This CDR3 comprises 14 residues.

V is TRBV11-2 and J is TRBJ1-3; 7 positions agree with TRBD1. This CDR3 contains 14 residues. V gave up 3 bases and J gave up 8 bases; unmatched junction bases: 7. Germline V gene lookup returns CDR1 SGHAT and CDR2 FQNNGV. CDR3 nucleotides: TGTGCCAGCAGCTTGGGACAGCTTAGTGACACCATATATTTT. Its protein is CASSLGQLSDTIYF.

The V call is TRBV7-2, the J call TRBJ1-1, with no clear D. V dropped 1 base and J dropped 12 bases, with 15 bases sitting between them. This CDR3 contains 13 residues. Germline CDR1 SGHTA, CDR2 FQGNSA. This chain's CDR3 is CASSLGIGSRTFF. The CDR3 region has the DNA TGTGCCAGCAGCTTAGGTATCGGCTCAAGGACTTTCTTT.

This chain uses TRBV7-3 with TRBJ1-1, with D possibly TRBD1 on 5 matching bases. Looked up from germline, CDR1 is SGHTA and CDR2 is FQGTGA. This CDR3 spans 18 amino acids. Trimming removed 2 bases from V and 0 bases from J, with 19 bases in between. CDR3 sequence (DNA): TGTGCCAGCAGCTTACTCGGGGGATATGCTGGATTGAACACTGAAGCTTTCTTT. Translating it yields CASSLLGGYAGLNTEAFF.

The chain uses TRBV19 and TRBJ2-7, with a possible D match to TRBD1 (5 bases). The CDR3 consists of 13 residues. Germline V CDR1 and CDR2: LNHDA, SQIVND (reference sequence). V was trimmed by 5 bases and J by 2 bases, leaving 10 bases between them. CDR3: CASSEVGAYEQYF. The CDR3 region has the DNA TGTGCCAGTAGTGAGGTAGGGGCCTACGAGCAGTACTTC.

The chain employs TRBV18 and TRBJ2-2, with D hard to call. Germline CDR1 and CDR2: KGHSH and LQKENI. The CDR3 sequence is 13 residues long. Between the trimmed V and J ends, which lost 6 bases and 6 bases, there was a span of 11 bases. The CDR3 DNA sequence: TGTGCCAGCTCTCGAAATGCGCCCGGGGAGCTGTTTTTT. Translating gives CASSRNAPGELFF. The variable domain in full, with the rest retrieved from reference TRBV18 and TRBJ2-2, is NAGVMQNPRHLVRRRGQEARLRCSPMKGHSHVYWYRQLPEEGLKFMVYLQKENIIDESGMPKERFSAEFPKEGPSILRIQQVVRGDSAAYFCASSRNAPGELFFGEGSRLTVL.

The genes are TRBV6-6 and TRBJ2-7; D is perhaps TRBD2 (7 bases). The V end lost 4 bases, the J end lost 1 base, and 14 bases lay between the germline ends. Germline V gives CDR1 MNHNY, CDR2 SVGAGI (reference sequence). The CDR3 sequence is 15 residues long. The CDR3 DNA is TGTGCCAGCAGTTTTCCGGGGGGACATTCCTACGAGCAGTACTTC. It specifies CASSFPGGHSYEQYF.

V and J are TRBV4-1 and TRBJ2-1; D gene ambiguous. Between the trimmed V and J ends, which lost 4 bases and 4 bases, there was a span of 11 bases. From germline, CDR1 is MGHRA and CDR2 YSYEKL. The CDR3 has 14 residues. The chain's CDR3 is CASSPQALYNEQFF. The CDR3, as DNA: TGCGCCAGCAGCCCCCAGGCACTTTACAATGAGCAGTTCTTC.

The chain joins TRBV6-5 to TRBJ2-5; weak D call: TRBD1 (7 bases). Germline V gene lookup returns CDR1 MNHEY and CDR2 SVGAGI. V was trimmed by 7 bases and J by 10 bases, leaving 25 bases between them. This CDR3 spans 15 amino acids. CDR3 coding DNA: TGTGCCAGCACCAACGGGAAGGAGGGGGCGAGGGGCCAGTACTTC. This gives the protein CASTNGKEGARGQYF.

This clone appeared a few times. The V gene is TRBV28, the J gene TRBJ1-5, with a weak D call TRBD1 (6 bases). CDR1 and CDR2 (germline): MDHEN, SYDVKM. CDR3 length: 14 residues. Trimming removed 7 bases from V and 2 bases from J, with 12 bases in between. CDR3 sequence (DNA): TGTGCCAGCAAGACGACAGGACGCAATCAGCCCCAGCATTTT. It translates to CASKTTGRNQPQHF.

The CDR3 loop is CAIGLTGEGEQYF. DNA for the CDR3: TGTGCCATCGGCTTAACAGGGGAAGGAGAGCAGTACTTC. The chain couples TRBV10-3 to TRBJ2-7; 7 bases fit TRBD1. The junction had 11 bases not matched to a gene; V was cut back by 8 bases and J by 7 bases. This CDR3 has 13 residues. The V gene's germline CDR1 is ENHRY and CDR2 SYGVKD.

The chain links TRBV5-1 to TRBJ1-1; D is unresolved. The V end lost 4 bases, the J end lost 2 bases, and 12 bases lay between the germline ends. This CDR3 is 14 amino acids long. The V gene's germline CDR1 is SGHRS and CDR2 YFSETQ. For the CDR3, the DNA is TGCGCCAGCAGCCTCCGGGATATAAACACTGAAGCTTTCTTT. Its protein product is CASSLRDINTEAFF. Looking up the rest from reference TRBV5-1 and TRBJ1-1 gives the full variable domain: KAGVTQTPRYLIKTRGQQVTLSCSPISGHRSVSWYQQTPGQGLQFLFEYFSETQRNKGNFPGRFSGRQFSNSRSEMNVSTLELGDSALYLCASSLRDINTEAFFGQGTRLTVV.

CDR3 DNA sequence: TGTGCCAGCAGCTTCCGGACAGGTCCTAATGAAAAACTGTTTTTT. Residues: CASSFRTGPNEKLFF. The rearrangement links TRBV2 to TRBJ1-4; TRBD1 aligns across 7 bases. There are 15 residues in the CDR3. The V and J ends lost 6 bases and 3 bases, in that order; junction bases with no gene match: 7. Germline CDR1 reads SNHLY; CDR2 reads FYNNEI.

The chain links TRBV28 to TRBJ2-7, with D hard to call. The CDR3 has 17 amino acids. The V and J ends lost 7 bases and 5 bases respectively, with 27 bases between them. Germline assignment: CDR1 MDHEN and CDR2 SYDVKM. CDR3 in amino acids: CASTFGPEGSVFDEQYF. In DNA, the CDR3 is TGTGCCAGCACTTTTGGACCCGAAGGGTCGGTATTCGACGAGCAGTACTTC.

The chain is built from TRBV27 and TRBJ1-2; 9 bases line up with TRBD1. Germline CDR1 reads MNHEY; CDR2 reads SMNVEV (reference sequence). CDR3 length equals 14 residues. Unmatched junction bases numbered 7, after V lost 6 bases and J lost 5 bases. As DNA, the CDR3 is TGTGCCAGCAGCCCAGACAGGGGGTGGTATGGCTACACCTTC. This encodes CASSPDRGWYGYTF.

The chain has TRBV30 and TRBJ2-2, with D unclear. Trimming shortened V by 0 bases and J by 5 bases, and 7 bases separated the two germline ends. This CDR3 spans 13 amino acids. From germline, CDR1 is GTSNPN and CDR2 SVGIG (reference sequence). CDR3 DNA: TGTGCCTGGAGTGTAAGGGAAACCGGGGAGCTGTTTTTT. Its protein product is CAWSVRETGELFF.

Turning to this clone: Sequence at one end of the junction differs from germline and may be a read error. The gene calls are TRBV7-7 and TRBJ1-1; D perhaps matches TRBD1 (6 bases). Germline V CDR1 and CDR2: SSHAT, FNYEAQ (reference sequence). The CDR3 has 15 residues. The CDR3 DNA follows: TGTGCTAGCAGCTACCTGGGGGCTCCGAAGACTGAAGCTTTCTTT. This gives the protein CASSYLGAPKTEAFF.

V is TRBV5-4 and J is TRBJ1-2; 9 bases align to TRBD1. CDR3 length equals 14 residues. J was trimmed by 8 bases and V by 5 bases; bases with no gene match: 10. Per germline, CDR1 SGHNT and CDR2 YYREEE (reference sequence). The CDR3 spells CASRIQGQGYGYTF. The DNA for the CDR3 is TGTGCCAGCAGAATACAGGGACAGGGCTACGGCTACACCTTC.

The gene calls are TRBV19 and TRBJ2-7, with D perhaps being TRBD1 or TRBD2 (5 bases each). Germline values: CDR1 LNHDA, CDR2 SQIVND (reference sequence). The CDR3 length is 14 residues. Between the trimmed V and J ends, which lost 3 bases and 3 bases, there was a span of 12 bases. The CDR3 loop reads CASSIAGTLYEQYF. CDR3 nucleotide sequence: TGTGCCAGTAGTATCGCCGGGACCCTCTACGAGCAGTACTTC.

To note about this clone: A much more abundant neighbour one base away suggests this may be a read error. CDR3 in amino acids: CASSSGETQYF. The CDR3 nucleotides read TGTGCCAGCAGCTCAGGAGAGACCCAGTACTTC. This sequence joins TRBV7-6 and TRBJ2-5; D gene ambiguous. There are 11 residues in the CDR3. V was trimmed by 4 bases and J by 4 bases, leaving 4 bases between them. Per germline, CDR1 SGHVS and CDR2 FNYEAQ.

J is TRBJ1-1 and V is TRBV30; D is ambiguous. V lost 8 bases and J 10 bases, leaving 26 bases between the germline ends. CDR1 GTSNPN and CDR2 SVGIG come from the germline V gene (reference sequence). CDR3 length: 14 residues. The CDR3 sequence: CAAIPKGHRYGAFF. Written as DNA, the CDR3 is TGTGCCGCAATCCCAAAGGGCCACAGATATGGAGCTTTCTTT.

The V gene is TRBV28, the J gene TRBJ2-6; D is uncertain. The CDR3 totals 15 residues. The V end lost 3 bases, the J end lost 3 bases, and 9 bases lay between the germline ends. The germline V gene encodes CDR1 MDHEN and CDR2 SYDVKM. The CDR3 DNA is TGTGCCAGCAGTTTGGTGGGAAGTGGGGCCAACGTCCTGACTTTC. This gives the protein CASSLVGSGANVLTF.

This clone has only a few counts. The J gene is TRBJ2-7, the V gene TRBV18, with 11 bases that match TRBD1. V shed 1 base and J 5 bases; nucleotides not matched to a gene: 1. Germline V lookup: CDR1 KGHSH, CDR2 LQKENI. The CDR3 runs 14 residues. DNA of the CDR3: TGTGCCAGCTCACCACGGGGACAGGGGGACGAGCAGTACTTC. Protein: CASSPRGQGDEQYF.